This TCR beta chain was identified during a study of shared clonotypes between healthy human individuals. Study-wide findings and caveats: A small donor pool kept down the genetic and exposure-history diversity that was represented. Investigators expected sequencing depth to affect clonotype sharing among donors.

Data came from immunoSEQ multiplex PCR; TCRdb stores just in-frame clones and leaves some out. The sample has a few million clones, under 97% seen once; the top ten hold roughly 0.13%. Every one of the donors was a Caucasian adult that lived in Nashville, Tennessee. For this clone: Its antigen is currently unknown.

The CDR3 spans 15 residues. Losses at the gene ends were 4 bases for V and 8 bases for J; bases not matched to a gene: 9. CDR1 is SGHTA and CDR2 is FQGNSA in the germline V gene. The origin of this receptor is a man in his late teens or twenties in good health. Sequences were obtained from naive CD4+ T cells sorted from blood. The sample's subset: CD45RA+ positively selected. The genes are TRBV7-2 and TRBJ1-4; 8 bases align to TRBD1. DNA of the CDR3: TGTGCCAGCAGCTCCCAAGGACAGGGTTACGAAAAACTGTTTTTT. Translated: CASSSQGQGYEKLFF.